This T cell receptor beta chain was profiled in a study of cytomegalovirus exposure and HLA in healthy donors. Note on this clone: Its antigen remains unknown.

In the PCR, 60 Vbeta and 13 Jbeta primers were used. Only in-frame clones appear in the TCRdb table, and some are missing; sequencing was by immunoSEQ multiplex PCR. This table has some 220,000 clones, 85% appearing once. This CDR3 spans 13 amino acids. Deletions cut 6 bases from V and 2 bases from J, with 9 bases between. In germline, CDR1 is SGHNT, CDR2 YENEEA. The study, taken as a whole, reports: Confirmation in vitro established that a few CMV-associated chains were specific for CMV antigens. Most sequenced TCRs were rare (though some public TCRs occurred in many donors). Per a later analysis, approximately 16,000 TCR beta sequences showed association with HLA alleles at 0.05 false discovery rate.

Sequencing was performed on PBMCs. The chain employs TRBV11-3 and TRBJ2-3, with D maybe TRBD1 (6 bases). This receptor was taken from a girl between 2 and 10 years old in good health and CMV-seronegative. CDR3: CASSRQATDTQYF. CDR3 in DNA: TGTGCCAGCAGTCGACAGGCCACAGATACGCAGTATTTT.